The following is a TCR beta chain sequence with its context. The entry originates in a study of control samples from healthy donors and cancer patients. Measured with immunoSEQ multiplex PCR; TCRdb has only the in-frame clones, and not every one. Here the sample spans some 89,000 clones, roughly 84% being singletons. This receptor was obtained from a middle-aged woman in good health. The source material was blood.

The CDR3 bases are TGTGCCAGCAGCTTAGACCGTGGGGCGACGAACACTGAAGCTTTCTTT. Its translation: CASSLDRGATNTEAFF. The J gene is TRBJ1-1, the V gene TRBV7-9; a possible D gene is TRBD1 (5 bases). Trimming stripped 1 base from V and 1 base from J, with 13 bases between. This CDR3 contains 16 residues. Germline CDR1 and CDR2: SEHNR and FQNEAQ (reference sequence).